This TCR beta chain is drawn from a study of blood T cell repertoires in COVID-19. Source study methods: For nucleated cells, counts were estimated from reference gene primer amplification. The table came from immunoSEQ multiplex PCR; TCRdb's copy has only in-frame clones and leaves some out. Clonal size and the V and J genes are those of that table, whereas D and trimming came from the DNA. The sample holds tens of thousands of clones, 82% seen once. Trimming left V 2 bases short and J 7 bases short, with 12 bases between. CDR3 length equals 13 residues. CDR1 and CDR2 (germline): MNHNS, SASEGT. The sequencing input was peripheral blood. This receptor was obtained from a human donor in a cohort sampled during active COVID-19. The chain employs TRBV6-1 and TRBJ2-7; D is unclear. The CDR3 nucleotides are TGTGCCAGCAGTGAACGGAGCACTGGGGAGCAGTACTTC. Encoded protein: CASSERSTGEQYF.